These 32 T cell receptor beta chains were all obtained from the same sample, sequenced in a study of control samples from healthy donors and cancer patients (dated by TCRdb to the early 2020s). Library preparation employed the immunoSEQ multiplex PCR assay. TCRdb retrieved this table from immuneACCESS and kept in-frame rearrangements only. Not all clones are present; in checked studies, unresolved V genes account for under half, and no reason is known for the remainder. The sample table shows approximately 150,000 clones, and around 90% are seen once. The leading ten clones occupy just over 2% of the sample. Sequencing input: blood. These TCRs come from a woman aged 40 to 50 in good health.

The chain combines TRBV2 with TRBJ1-3; D call uncertain. Germline V gene lookup returns CDR1 SNHLY and CDR2 FYNNEI. CDR3 size: 14 residues. V lost 2 bases, J lost 2 bases, and 7 bases lay in between. CDR3 loop: CASSESATGNTIYF. CDR3 DNA: TGTGCCAGCAGTGAATCAGCCACTGGAAACACCATATATTTT.

The rearrangement links TRBV2 to TRBJ1-5; 8 nucleotides match TRBD1. V dropped 2 bases and J dropped 6; count of bases not matched to a gene: 9. The CDR3 is 16 amino acids. The germline V gene encodes CDR1 SNHLY and CDR2 FYNNEI. The CDR3 is CASSELIGQGGQPQHF. The CDR3 region has the DNA TGTGCCAGCAGTGAATTAATCGGACAGGGCGGTCAGCCCCAGCATTTT.

The chain carries TRBV18 and TRBJ1-6, with D maybe TRBD1 (5 bases). Trimming shortened V by 4 bases and J by 6 bases, and 13 bases separated the two germline ends. The CDR3 is 15 amino acids. Germline assignment: CDR1 KGHSH and CDR2 LQKENI. CDR3 coding DNA: TGTGCCAGCTCACTCCCCGGGACGGCTAATTCACCCCTCCACTTT. Its translation: CASSLPGTANSPLHF.

The chain joins TRBV6-5 to TRBJ2-7; TRBD2 agrees at 8 bases. CDR1 is MNHEY, CDR2 SVGAGI, per germline. The CDR3 has 15 residues. J gave up 2 bases and V 2 bases, and 5 bases lay outside the gene matches. The CDR3 DNA reads TGTGCCAGCAGTTACGCGGGACTAGGCGCCTACGAGCAGTACTTC. Its translation: CASSYAGLGAYEQYF.

The rearrangement joins TRBV7-9 to TRBJ2-5, with 7 bases aligning to TRBD1. V trimming: 5 bases; J trimming: 2 bases; junction bases outside the gene matches: 8. The length of the CDR3 is 15 residues. CDR1 is SEHNR and CDR2 is FQNEAQ in the germline V gene (reference sequence). The CDR3 sequence is CASSQGDRVQETQYF. CDR3 bases: TGTGCCAGCAGCCAAGGGGACAGAGTACAAGAGACCCAGTACTTC. The variable domain in full, with the rest retrieved from reference TRBV7-9 and TRBJ2-5, is DTGVSQNPRHKITKRGQNVTFRCDPISEHNRLYWYRQTLGQGPEFLTYFQNEAQLEKSRLLSDRFSAERPKGSFSTLEIQRTEQGDSAMYLCASSQGDRVQETQYFGPGTRLLVL.

This chain joins TRBV5-1 and TRBJ2-1; D uncertain. Trimming cost V 4 bases and J 7 bases, with 15 bases left between them. CDR3 length equals 14 residues. Looked up from germline, CDR1 is SGHRS and CDR2 is YFSETQ. The CDR3 region is CASSPLGLGNEQFF. In DNA form, the CDR3 reads TGCGCCAGCAGCCCGTTAGGGCTTGGGAATGAGCAGTTCTTC.

This clone was seen only once. This CDR3 is CASSSGTAWGSEKLFF. The CDR3 nucleotides are TGCGCCAGCAGCTCCGGGACCGCTTGGGGTAGTGAAAAACTGTTTTTT. This chain uses TRBV5-1 with TRBJ1-4; TRBD1 is a possible D gene (5 bases). This CDR3 region has 16 residues. Germline CDR1 SGHRS, CDR2 YFSETQ. V lost 3 bases to trimming and J lost 7 bases, with 19 bases between them.

This sequence joins TRBV7-2 and TRBJ1-2, with D possibly TRBD1 on 6 matching bases. CDR1 and CDR2 from the germline V gene are SGHTA and FQGNSA. Trimming cost V 1 base and J 8 bases, with 14 bases left between them. The CDR3 consists of 14 residues. The CDR3: CASSLGGGALGYTF. The CDR3 bases are TGTGCCAGCAGCTTAGGTGGGGGCGCCTTGGGCTACACCTTC.

The chain uses TRBV6-5 and TRBJ2-7; possibly TRBD2 for D (5 bases). The CDR3 contains 13 residues. Trimming took 7 bases from V and 2 from J, leaving 12 bases between them. CDR1 is MNHEY, CDR2 SVGAGI, per germline. The chain's CDR3 is CASTPGLTYEQYF. CDR3 DNA: TGTGCCAGCACACCAGGACTTACCTACGAGCAGTACTTC.

J is TRBJ2-7 and V is TRBV5-1; TRBD1 matches at 7 bases. V shed 4 bases and J 7 bases; nucleotides not matched to a gene: 11. The CDR3 has 14 residues. Germline assignment: CDR1 SGHRS and CDR2 YFSETQ. Here the CDR3 DNA reads TGCGCCAGCAGCACCGCAACAGGGGTTCAAGAGCAGTACTTC. Translating gives CASSTATGVQEQYF.

The chain combines TRBV4-2 with TRBJ2-5; TRBD2 agrees at 8 bases. Germline trimming cut 4 bases from V and 3 bases from J; bases unmatched to any gene: 7. The germline V gene encodes CDR1 LGHNA and CDR2 YNFKEQ. There are 15 residues in the CDR3. The CDR3, as DNA: TGTGCCAGCAGCCGGACTCGGGGGGGCGAAGAGACCCAGTACTTC. The encoded protein is CASSRTRGGEETQYF.

The V and J genes are TRBV7-8 and TRBJ2-7, with TRBD1 as a possible D gene (6 bases). Between the trimmed V and J ends, which lost 1 base and 2 bases, there was a span of 9 bases. This CDR3 has 14 residues. The germline V gene has CDR1 SGHVS and CDR2 FQNEAQ. CDR3 loop: CASSLGDITYEQYF. CDR3 bases: TGTGCCAGCAGCTTAGGGGACATCACCTACGAGCAGTACTTC.

The chain recombines TRBV18 with TRBJ1-2; D is unresolved. Trimming cost V 3 bases and J 4 bases, with 12 bases left between them. Per the germline V gene, CDR1 is KGHSH and CDR2 is LQKENI. CDR3 length: 14 amino acids. The CDR3 DNA is TGTGCCAGCTCACCTCTCGGTACGGTCTATGGCTACACCTTC. Translation: CASSPLGTVYGYTF. The complete variable domain, with remaining parts taken from reference TRBV18 and TRBJ1-2, reads NAGVMQNPRHLVRRRGQEARLRCSPMKGHSHVYWYRQLPEEGLKFMVYLQKENIIDESGMPKERFSAEFPKEGPSILRIQQVVRGDSAAYFCASSPLGTVYGYTFGSGTRLTVV.

The chain couples TRBV5-1 to TRBJ1-6, with 7 bases that match TRBD1. In germline, CDR1 is SGHRS, CDR2 YFSETQ. This CDR3 is built from 13 residues. Trimming removed 8 bases from V and 6 bases from J; junction bases left unmatched: 5. This CDR3 reads CASRQGINSPLHF. In nucleotides, the CDR3 is TGCGCCAGTAGACAGGGTATTAATTCACCCCTCCACTTT.

The chain carries TRBV5-4 and TRBJ2-5; weak D call: TRBD1 (5 bases). Trimming took off 4 bases at V and 5 bases at J, with 15 bases between the two ends. CDR1 and CDR2 from the germline V gene are SGHNT and YYREEE (reference sequence). CDR3 size: 14 residues. The DNA for the CDR3 is TGTGCCAGCAGCGGGGTAGGGGCGCGGGAGACCCAGTACTTC. Residues: CASSGVGARETQYF. Full variable domain (missing parts from reference TRBV5-4 and TRBJ2-5): ETGVTQSPTHLIKTRGQQVTLRCSSQSGHNTVSWYQQALGQGPQFIFQYYREEENGRGNFPPRFSGLQFPNYSSELNVNALELDDSALYLCASSGVGARETQYFGPGTRLLVL.

The V and J genes are TRBV6-5 and TRBJ1-4; TRBD1 is a possible D gene (5 bases). Germline CDR1 MNHEY, CDR2 SVGAGI. This CDR3 has 14 residues. V lost 7 bases to trimming and J lost 4 bases, with 13 bases between them. For the CDR3, the DNA is TGTGCCAGCACCCCTAGGGGATATAATGAAAAACTGTTTTTT. This encodes CASTPRGYNEKLFF.

The CDR3 protein is CASSLTLRDRWGYTF. The CDR3 DNA is TGCGCCAGCAGTCTGACCCTTCGGGACAGATGGGGCTACACCTTC. V gene TRBV5-1 combines with J gene TRBJ1-2; TRBD1 aligns across 7 bases. CDR1 SGHRS and CDR2 YFSETQ come from the germline V gene. CDR3 length: 15 residues. V shed 5 bases and J 8 bases; nucleotides not matched to a gene: 15.

This chain uses TRBV4-1 with TRBJ2-3; D unresolved. There are 14 residues in the CDR3. Germline V gene data show CDR1 as MGHRA and CDR2 as YSYEKL. V was trimmed by 5 bases and J by 0 bases, leaving 9 bases between them. The CDR3 spells CASSYGLSTDTQYF. The CDR3 DNA is TGCGCCAGCAGCTACGGGCTTAGCACAGATACGCAGTATTTT.

This chain uses TRBV5-4 with TRBJ1-2, with D perhaps matching TRBD1 (6 bases). This CDR3 has 14 residues. Germline V gives CDR1 SGHNT, CDR2 YYREEE (reference sequence). V lost 1 base to trimming and J lost 3 bases, with 10 bases between them. For the CDR3, the DNA is TGTGCCAGCAGCTTGTGGACAGCCGACTATGGCTACACCTTC. Its translation is CASSLWTADYGYTF.

As for this clone: The same CDR3 also results from other DNA sequences found in this sample. This chain links TRBV18 with TRBJ2-2, with D maybe TRBD2 (5 bases). Germline V gives CDR1 KGHSH, CDR2 LQKENI. The CDR3 has 15 residues. V was pared by 0 bases and J by 7 bases, with 12 bases between. This CDR3 reads CASSPPAGEGGELFF. Written as DNA, the CDR3 is TGTGCCAGCTCACCACCGGCGGGTGAGGGCGGGGAGCTGTTTTTT.

V and J are TRBV24-1 and TRBJ2-1; 7 bases line up with TRBD1. Germline V lookup: CDR1 KGHDR, CDR2 SFDVKD. The CDR3 runs to 20 residues. V lost 2 bases to trimming and J lost 2 bases; unmatched junction nucleotides: 17. CDR3 sequence: CATSDCKGQRTLSTYNEQFF. The DNA for the CDR3 is TGTGCCACCAGTGATTGTAAGGGACAGAGAACCCTCTCTACCTACAATGAGCAGTTCTTC.

The chain carries TRBV10-1 and TRBJ2-3; D not certain. Germline CDR1 reads WNHNN; CDR2 reads SYGVQD (reference sequence). The V end was cut by 4 bases, the J end by 2 bases, with 10 bases between. There are 14 residues in the CDR3. CDR3 amino acids: CASSGATSTDTQYF. CDR3 sequence (DNA): TGCGCCAGCAGTGGCGCCACTTCCACAGATACGCAGTATTTT.

The genes are TRBV2 and TRBJ1-1; D is undetermined. CDR1 SNHLY and CDR2 FYNNEI come from the germline V gene. This CDR3 comprises 12 residues. The ends were cut back, 6 bases at V and 4 bases at J, with 9 bases in the middle. The CDR3 DNA follows: TGTGCCAGCAGGGACCAGAGCACTGAAGCTTTCTTT. The encoded protein is CASRDQSTEAFF.

The CDR3 sequence: CATSDPLGVGTGELFF. CDR3 in DNA: TGTGCCACCAGTGACCCACTAGGTGTCGGCACCGGGGAGCTGTTTTTT. The chain is built from TRBV24-1 and TRBJ2-2; tentative D call: TRBD2 (5 bases). Trimming stripped 4 bases from V and 4 bases from J, with 15 bases between. The CDR3 runs 16 residues. Germline CDR1 KGHDR, CDR2 SFDVKD.

The count of this clone is one. The CDR3, as DNA: TGTGCCAGCAGCCCTAGAAGGGCGGATAATAGCAATCAGCCCCAGCATTTT. This sequence encodes CASSPRRADNSNQPQHF. The rearrangement uses TRBV28 and TRBJ1-5; D unclear. Looked up from germline, CDR1 is MDHEN and CDR2 is SYDVKM. Trimming stripped 6 bases from V and 0 bases from J, with 18 bases between. This CDR3 contains 17 residues.

The chain has TRBV4-1 and TRBJ1-1; no clear D. The CDR3 loop spans 15 amino acids. Trimming shortened V by 0 bases and J by 4 bases, and 12 bases separated the two germline ends. The germline CDR1 and CDR2 sequences are MGHRA and YSYEKL. The CDR3 coding sequence is TGCGCCAGCAGCCAAGATTTCGGTCGGGTCACTGAAGCTTTCTTT. Translated: CASSQDFGRVTEAFF.

J is TRBJ2-6 and V is TRBV5-8; D is unresolved. The germline CDR1 and CDR2 sequences are SGHTS and YDEGEE. The CDR3 length is 16 residues. The V end lost 1 base, the J end lost 0 bases, and 8 bases lay between the germline ends. CDR3 DNA sequence: TGTGCCAGCAGCTTGACAGTAATCTCTGGGGCCAACGTCCTGACTTTC. It codes for CASSLTVISGANVLTF.

The chain combines TRBV15 with TRBJ1-2; D call uncertain. V was trimmed by 0 bases and J by 4 bases, leaving 9 bases between them. This CDR3 has 14 residues. Germline lookup yields CDR1 LNHNV and CDR2 YYDKDF (reference sequence). In nucleotides, the CDR3 is TGTGCCACCAGCAGAGATCGGGTTGGCTATGGCTACACCTTC. This codes for CATSRDRVGYGYTF. Filled out from reference TRBV15 and TRBJ1-2, the complete variable domain reads DAMVIQNPRYQVTQFGKPVTLSCSQTLNHNVMYWYQQKSSQAPKLLFHYYDKDFNNEADTPDNFQSRRPNTSFCFLDIRSPGLGDTAMYLCATSRDRVGYGYTFGSGTRLTVV.

The chain links TRBV28 to TRBJ2-7; 7 nucleotides line up with TRBD2. This CDR3 region has 15 residues. After removal of 7 bases from V and 2 bases from J, the junction contained 11 bases not matched to a gene. Germline V lookup: CDR1 MDHEN, CDR2 SYDVKM. In DNA, the CDR3 is TGTGCCAGCACCCTTCGCGGGGCGGGGGCCTACGAGCAGTACTTC. This codes for CASTLRGAGAYEQYF.

The chain combines TRBV2 with TRBJ1-2; 7 bases map to TRBD1. CDR3 length equals 14 residues. With 5 bases clipped from V and 0 bases from J, the junction kept 3 bases outside the gene matches. Germline V CDR1 and CDR2: SNHLY, FYNNEI. The CDR3 nucleotides read TGTGCCAGCAGTACGACAGGGACTAACTATGGCTACACCTTC. Translating it yields CASSTTGTNYGYTF.

The rearrangement uses TRBV10-2 and TRBJ1-5; D is uncertain. Trimming stripped 6 bases from V and 0 bases from J, with 6 bases between. The CDR3 totals 13 residues. From germline, CDR1 is WSHSY and CDR2 SAAADI. CDR3 in amino acids: CASSTNSNQPQHF. The CDR3 DNA reads as TGCGCCAGCAGCACTAATAGCAATCAGCCCCAGCATTTT.

The genes are TRBV19 and TRBJ2-2; D unclear. Trimming removed 1 base at V and 2 bases at J, with 2 bases between. CDR3 size: 13 residues. Per germline, CDR1 LNHDA and CDR2 SQIVND (reference sequence). The CDR3 region is CASSIVNTGELFF. CDR3 in DNA: TGTGCCAGTAGTATAGTTAACACCGGGGAGCTGTTTTTT.